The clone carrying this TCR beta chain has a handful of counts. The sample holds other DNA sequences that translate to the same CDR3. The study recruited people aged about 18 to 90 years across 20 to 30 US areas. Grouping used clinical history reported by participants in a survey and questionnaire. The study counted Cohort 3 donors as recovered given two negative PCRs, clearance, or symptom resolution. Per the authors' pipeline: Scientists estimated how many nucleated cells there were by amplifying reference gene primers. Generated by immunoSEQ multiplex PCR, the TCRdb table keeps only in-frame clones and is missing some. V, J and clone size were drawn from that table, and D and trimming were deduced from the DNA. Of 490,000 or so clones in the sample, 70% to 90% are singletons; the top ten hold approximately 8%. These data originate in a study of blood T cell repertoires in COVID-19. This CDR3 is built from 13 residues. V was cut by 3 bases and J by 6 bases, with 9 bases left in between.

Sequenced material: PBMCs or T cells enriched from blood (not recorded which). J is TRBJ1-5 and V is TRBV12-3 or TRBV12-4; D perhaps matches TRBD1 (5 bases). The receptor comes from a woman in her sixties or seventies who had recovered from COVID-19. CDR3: CASSFRGGQPQHF. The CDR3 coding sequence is TGTGCCAGCAGTTTCCGGGGGGGTCAGCCCCAGCATTTT.